The 5 T cell receptor beta chains listed next were all sequenced from one sample in a study of blood T cell repertoires in COVID-19. This table comes from immunoSEQ multiplex PCR, and its TCRdb copy is limited to in-frame clones, with some not included. The sample has over 150,000 clones, approximately 84% seen once; the top ten hold 6% to 8%. Input material: peripheral blood. Receptor source: a human donor with acute or convalescent COVID-19. The donor label of this sample is uncertain.

Notes on this clone: Additional DNA sequences in this sample encode the identical CDR3. J is TRBJ2-5 and V is TRBV19; 10 nucleotides align to TRBD2. CDR3 length: 16 residues. Germline CDR1 is LNHDA and CDR2 is SQIVND (reference sequence). The V and J ends lost 2 bases and 5 bases, in that order; junction bases with no gene match: 8. CDR3 in amino acids: CASSIWTSGRGETQYF. CDR3 sequence (DNA): TGTGCCAGTAGTATATGGACTAGCGGTAGAGGGGAGACCCAGTACTTC. Together with reference TRBV19 and TRBJ2-5, the CDR3 gives the full variable domain: DGGITQSPKYLFRKEGQNVTLSCEQNLNHDAMYWYRQDPGQGLRLIYYSQIVNDFQKGDIAEGYSVSREKKESFPLTVTSAQKNPTAFYLCASSIWTSGRGETQYFGPGTRLLVL.

The chain uses TRBV6-6 and TRBJ2-1; D ambiguous. The V gene's germline CDR1 is MNHNY and CDR2 SVGAGI (reference sequence). The CDR3 extends over 12 amino acids. Between the trimmed V and J ends, which lost 5 bases and 7 bases, there was a span of 9 bases. The CDR3 sequence is CASSLASNEQFF. The CDR3 DNA follows: TGTGCCAGCAGTCTGGCCTCAAATGAGCAGTTCTTC.

This clone has just a few counts. The CDR3 region is CATSASGTSYEQYF. CDR3 nucleotides: TGTGCCACCAGTGCTAGCGGGACTTCCTACGAGCAGTACTTC. The rearrangement links TRBV24-1 to TRBJ2-7; the match to TRBD2 covers 9 bases. V lost 5 bases, J lost 1 base, and 2 bases stayed unmatched. The V gene's germline CDR1 is KGHDR and CDR2 SFDVKD. The CDR3 is 14 amino acids.

The rearrangement joins TRBV28 to TRBJ2-3; possible D gene TRBD1, 6 bases. Trimming removed 7 bases at V and 1 base at J, with 9 bases between. The CDR3 is 13 amino acids. Germline V CDR1 and CDR2: MDHEN, SYDVKM. The CDR3 protein is CASMKGGTDTQYF. CDR3 sequence (DNA): TGTGCCAGCATGAAGGGGGGCACAGATACGCAGTATTTT.

For this clone: No DNA is shown, since the ends of the CDR3 on it are uncertain; the CDR3 is the one TCRdb lists. CDR3 amino acids: CASSSSTGGYYGYTF. The chain links TRBV6-2 or TRBV6-3 to TRBJ1-2; the table's D gene call, TRBD1, was not cross checked with the DNA. Ends included, the CDR3 has 15 residues. Germline CDR1 reads MNHEY; CDR2 reads SVGEGT.